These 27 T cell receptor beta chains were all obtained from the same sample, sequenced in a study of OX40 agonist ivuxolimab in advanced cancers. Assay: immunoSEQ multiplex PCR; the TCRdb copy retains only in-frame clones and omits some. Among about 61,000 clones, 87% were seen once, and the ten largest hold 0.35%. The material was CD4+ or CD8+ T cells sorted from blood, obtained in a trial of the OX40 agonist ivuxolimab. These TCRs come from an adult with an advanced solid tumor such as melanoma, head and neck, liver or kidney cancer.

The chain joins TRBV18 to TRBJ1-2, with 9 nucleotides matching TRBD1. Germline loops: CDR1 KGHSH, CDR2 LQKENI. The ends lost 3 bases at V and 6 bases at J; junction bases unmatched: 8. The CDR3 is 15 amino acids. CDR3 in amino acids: CASSPTGGRDNGYTF. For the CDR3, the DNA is TGTGCCAGCTCACCGACAGGGGGAAGGGATAATGGCTACACCTTC.

Written as DNA, the CDR3 is TGTGCCAGCAGTTACTCCGGGGTGATTGGTGAAAAACTGTTTTTT. Protein: CASSYSGVIGEKLFF. The V gene is TRBV6-5, the J gene TRBJ1-4; D remains unclear. V dropped 0 bases and J dropped 7 bases, with 12 bases sitting between them. This CDR3 is 15 amino acids long. Per the germline V gene, CDR1 is MNHEY and CDR2 is SVGAGI.

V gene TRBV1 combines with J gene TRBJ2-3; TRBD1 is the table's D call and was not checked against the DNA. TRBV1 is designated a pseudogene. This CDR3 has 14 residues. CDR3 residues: CTSKEGDSTDTQYF. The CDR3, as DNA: TGCACCAGCAAAGAGGGGGATAGCACAGATACGCAGTATTTT.

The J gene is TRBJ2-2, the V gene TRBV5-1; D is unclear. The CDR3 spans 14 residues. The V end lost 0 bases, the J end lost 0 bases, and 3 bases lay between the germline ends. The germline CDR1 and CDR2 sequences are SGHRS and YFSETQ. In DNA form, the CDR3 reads TGCGCCAGCAGCTTGGTACCGAACACCGGGGAGCTGTTTTTT. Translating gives CASSLVPNTGELFF. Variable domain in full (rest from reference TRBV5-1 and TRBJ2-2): KAGVTQTPRYLIKTRGQQVTLSCSPISGHRSVSWYQQTPGQGLQFLFEYFSETQRNKGNFPGRFSGRQFSNSRSEMNVSTLELGDSALYLCASSLVPNTGELFFGEGSRLTVL.

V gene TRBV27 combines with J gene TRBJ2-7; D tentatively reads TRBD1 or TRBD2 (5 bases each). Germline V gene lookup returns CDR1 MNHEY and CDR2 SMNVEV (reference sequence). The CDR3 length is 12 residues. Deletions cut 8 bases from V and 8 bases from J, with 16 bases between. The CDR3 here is CASLGDRSKQYF. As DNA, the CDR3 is TGTGCCAGCCTCGGGGACCGATCGAAGCAGTACTTC.

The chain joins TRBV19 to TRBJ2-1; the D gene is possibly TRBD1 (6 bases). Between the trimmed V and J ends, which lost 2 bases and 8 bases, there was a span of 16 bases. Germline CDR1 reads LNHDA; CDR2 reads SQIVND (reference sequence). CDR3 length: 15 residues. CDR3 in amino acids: CASSISQGRLDEQFF. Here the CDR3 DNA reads TGTGCCAGTAGTATAAGTCAGGGGCGGCTAGATGAGCAGTTCTTC.

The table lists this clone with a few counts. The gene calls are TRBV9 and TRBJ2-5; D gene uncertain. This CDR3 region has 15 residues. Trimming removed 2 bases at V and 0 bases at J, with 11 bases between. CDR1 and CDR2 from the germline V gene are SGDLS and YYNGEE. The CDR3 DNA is TGTGCCAGCAGCGTGACTGACTTGTACCAAGAGACCCAGTACTTC. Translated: CASSVTDLYQETQYF. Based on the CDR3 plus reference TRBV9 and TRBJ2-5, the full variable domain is DSGVTQTPKHLITATGQRVTLRCSPRSGDLSVYWYQQSLDQGLQFLIQYYNGEERAKGNILERFSAQQFPDLHSELNLSSLELGDSALYFCASSVTDLYQETQYFGPGTRLLVL.

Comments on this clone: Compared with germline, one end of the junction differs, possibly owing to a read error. The CDR3 sequence: CTSSLNRDEQYF. The CDR3 DNA reads as TGTACCAGCAGTCTTAACAGGGACGAGCAGTACTTC. The rearrangement links TRBV28 to TRBJ2-7; a possible D gene is TRBD1 (6 bases). CDR3 length equals 12 residues. Looked up from germline, CDR1 is MDHEN and CDR2 is SYDVKM.

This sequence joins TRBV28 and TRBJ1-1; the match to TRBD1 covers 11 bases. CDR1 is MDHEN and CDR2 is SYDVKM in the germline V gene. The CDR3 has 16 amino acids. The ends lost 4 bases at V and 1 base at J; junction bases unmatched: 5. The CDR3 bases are TGTGCCAGCAGTTCGGACAGGGGGCCCCGGAACACTGAAGCTTTCTTT. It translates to CASSSDRGPRNTEAFF.

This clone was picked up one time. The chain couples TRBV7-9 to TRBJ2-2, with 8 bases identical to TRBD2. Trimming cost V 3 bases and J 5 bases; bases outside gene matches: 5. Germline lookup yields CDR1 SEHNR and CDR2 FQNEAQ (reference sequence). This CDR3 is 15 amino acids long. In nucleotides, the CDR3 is TGTGCCAGCAGCTTCACGGGGGGGCGAACCGGGGAGCTGTTTTTT. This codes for CASSFTGGRTGELFF.

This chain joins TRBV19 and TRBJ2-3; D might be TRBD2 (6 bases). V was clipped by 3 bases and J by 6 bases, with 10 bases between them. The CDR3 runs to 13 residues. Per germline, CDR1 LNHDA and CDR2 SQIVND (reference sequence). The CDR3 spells CASSIGGIDTQYF. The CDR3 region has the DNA TGTGCCAGTAGTATCGGAGGGATCGATACGCAGTATTTT.

The CDR3 DNA reads as TGTGCCAGCAGCTATAGTTTGAACTATGGCTACACCTTC. It is translated as CASSYSLNYGYTF. The V and J genes are TRBV2 and TRBJ1-2; D is uncertain. The V gene's germline CDR1 is SNHLY and CDR2 FYNNEI. Trimming cost V 6 bases and J 2 bases, with 10 bases left between them. The CDR3 has 13 residues.

CDR3 bases: TGTGCCAGTCCTGGACGGACCTCTGGAAACACCATATATTTT. The encoded protein is CASPGRTSGNTIYF. V usage is TRBV19 and J usage is TRBJ1-3; no clear D gene. CDR1 and CDR2 from the germline V gene are LNHDA and SQIVND (reference sequence). This CDR3 contains 14 residues. V was clipped by 8 bases and J by 0 bases, with 11 bases between them.

CDR3 region: CASSADTSTDTQYF. The DNA for the CDR3 is TGCGCCAGCAGCGCGGATACTTCCACAGATACGCAGTATTTT. The rearrangement uses TRBV5-1 and TRBJ2-3; D not certain. V was cut by 4 bases and J by 2 bases, with 11 bases left in between. Germline assignment: CDR1 SGHRS and CDR2 YFSETQ. This CDR3 region has 14 residues.

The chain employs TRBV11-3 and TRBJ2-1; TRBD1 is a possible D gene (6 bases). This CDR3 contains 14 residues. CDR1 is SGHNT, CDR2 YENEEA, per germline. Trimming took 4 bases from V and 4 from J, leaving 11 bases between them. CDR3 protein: CASSSRTEYNEQFF. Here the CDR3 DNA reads TGTGCCAGCAGCTCCCGGACAGAGTACAATGAGCAGTTCTTC. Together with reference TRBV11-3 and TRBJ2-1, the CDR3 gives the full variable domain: EAGVVQSPRYKIIEKKQPVAFWCNPISGHNTLYWYLQNLGQGPELLIRYENEEAVDDSQLPKDRFSAERLKGVDSTLKIQPAELGDSAVYLCASSSRTEYNEQFFGPGTRLTVL.

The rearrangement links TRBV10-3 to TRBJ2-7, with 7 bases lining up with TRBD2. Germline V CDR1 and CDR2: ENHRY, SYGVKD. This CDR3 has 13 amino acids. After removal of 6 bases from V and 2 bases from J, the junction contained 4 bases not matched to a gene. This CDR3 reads CAIRRESPYEQYF. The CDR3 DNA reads TGTGCCATCAGGCGGGAGAGCCCCTACGAGCAGTACTTC.

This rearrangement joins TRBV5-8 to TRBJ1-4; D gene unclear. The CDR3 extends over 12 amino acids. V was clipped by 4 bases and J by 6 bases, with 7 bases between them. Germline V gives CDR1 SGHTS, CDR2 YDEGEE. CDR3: CASSPPHEKLFF. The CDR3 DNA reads TGTGCCAGCAGCCCACCCCATGAAAAACTGTTTTTT.

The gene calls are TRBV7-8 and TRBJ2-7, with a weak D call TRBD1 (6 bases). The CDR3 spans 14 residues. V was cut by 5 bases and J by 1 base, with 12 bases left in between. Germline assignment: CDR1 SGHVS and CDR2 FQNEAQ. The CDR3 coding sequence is TGTGCCAGCAGCACAGGGACCAGTTCCTACGAGCAGTACTTC. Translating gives CASSTGTSSYEQYF.

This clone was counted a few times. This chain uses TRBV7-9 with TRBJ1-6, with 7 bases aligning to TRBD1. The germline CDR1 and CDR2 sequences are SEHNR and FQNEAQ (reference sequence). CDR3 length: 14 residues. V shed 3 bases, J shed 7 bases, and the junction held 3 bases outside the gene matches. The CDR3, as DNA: TGTGCCAGCAGCTTTGAACAGGGGAATTCACCCCTCCACTTT. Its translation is CASSFEQGNSPLHF.

The CDR3 DNA reads TGTGCCAGCAGCCCACAGGGGAACTATGGCTACACCTTC. Translating gives CASSPQGNYGYTF. The chain combines TRBV2 with TRBJ1-2; 7 bases are a match to TRBD1. Looked up from germline, CDR1 is SNHLY and CDR2 is FYNNEI. Losses at the gene ends were 6 bases for V and 2 bases for J; bases not matched to a gene: 3. The CDR3 sequence is 13 residues long.

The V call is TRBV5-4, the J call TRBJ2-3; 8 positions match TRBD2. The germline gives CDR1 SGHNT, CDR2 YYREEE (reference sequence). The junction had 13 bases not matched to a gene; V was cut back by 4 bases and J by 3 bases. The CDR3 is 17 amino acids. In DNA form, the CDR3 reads TGTGCCAGCAGCACCGATCCTAGCGGGCTTTGGACAGATACGCAGTATTTT. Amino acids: CASSTDPSGLWTDTQYF.

This chain's CDR3 is CASSQTGGERNTIYF. CDR3 nucleotides: TGTGCCAGCAGCCAGACAGGGGGCGAAAGGAACACCATATATTTT. V usage is TRBV5-5 and J usage is TRBJ1-3; 10 positions agree with TRBD1. V was clipped by 4 bases and J by 7 bases; unmatched bases: 8. Germline V gene lookup returns CDR1 SGHKS and CDR2 YYEKEE (reference sequence). The CDR3 runs to 15 residues. The full variable domain, in which reference TRBV5-5 and TRBJ1-3 provide the parts outside the CDR3, is DAGVTQSPTHLIKTRGQQVTLRCSPISGHKSVSWYQQVLGQGPQFIFQYYEKEERGRGNFPDRFSARQFPNYSSELNVNALLLGDSALYLCASSQTGGERNTIYFGEGSWLTVV.

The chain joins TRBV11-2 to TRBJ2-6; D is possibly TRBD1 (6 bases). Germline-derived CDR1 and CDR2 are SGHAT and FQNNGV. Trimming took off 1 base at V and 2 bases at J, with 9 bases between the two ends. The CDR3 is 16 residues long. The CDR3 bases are TGTGCCAGCAGCTTAGCCAACAGGGCTGGGGCCAACGTCCTGACTTTC. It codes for CASSLANRAGANVLTF. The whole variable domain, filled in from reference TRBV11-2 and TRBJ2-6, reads EAGVAQSPRYKIIEKRQSVAFWCNPISGHATLYWYQQILGQGPKLLIQFQNNGVVDDSQLPKDRFSAERLKGVDSTLKIQPAKLEDSAVYLCASSLANRAGANVLTFGAGSRLTVL.

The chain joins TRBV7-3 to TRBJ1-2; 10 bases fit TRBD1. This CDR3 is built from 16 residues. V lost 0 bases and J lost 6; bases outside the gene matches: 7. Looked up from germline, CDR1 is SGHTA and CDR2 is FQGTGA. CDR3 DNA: TGTGCCAGCAGCTTAACACGTGGACAGGGGGAGGATGGCTACACCTTC. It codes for CASSLTRGQGEDGYTF.

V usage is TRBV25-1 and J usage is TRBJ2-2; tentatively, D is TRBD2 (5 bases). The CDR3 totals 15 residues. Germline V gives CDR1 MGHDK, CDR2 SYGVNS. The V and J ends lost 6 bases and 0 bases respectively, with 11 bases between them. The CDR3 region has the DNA TGTGCCAGCAGGGGAGACCTACCGAACACCGGGGAGCTGTTTTTT. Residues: CASRGDLPNTGELFF.

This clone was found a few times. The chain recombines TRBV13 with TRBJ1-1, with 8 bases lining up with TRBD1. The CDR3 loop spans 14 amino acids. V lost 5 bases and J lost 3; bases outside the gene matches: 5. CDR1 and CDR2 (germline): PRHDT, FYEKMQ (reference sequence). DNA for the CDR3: TGTGCCAGCAGCCCCCGGACAGGGTACACTGAAGCTTTCTTT. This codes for CASSPRTGYTEAFF.

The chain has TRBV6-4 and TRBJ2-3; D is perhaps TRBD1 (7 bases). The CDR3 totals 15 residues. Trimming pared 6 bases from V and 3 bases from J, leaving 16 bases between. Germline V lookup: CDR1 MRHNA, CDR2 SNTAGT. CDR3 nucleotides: TGTGCCAGCAGCACCGACAGGGCGGGGACAGATACGCAGTATTTT. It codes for CASSTDRAGTDTQYF.